The 22 T cell receptor beta chains in this list originate from one sample, sequenced in a study of response to subunit inactivated influenza vaccine. TCRdb reprocessed the RT-PCR reads via MiXCR and lists one record per CDR3 protein. The sample lists approximately 160,000 distinct CDR3 sequences, around 10% occurring once. Material: CD8+ T cells sorted from PBMCs, obtained less than 30 months after vaccination. Receptor source: a man between 50 and 70 years old who received an inactivated influenza vaccine.

This chain connects TRBV12-3 or TRBV12-4 to TRBJ2-7; 12 positions match TRBD2. CDR3 length: 15 amino acids. With 6 bases clipped from V and 6 bases from J, the junction kept 9 bases outside the gene matches. The CDR3 loop is CASSARLAGVLEQYF. CDR3 nucleotide sequence: TGTGCCAGCAGCGCCCGACTAGCGGGAGTCCTCGAGCAGTACTTC.

This clonotype showed up just a few times. The J gene is TRBJ2-1, the V gene TRBV10-3; D is possibly TRBD2 (5 bases). This CDR3 is built from 15 residues. Deletions cut 0 bases from V and 5 bases from J, with 11 bases between. Germline V CDR1 and CDR2: ENHRY, SYGVKD. CDR3 region: CAISESEADDNEQFF. The CDR3 nucleotides read TGTGCCATCAGTGAGTCGGAGGCCGATGACAATGAGCAGTTCTTC.

This clonotype was seen a handful of times. The chain links TRBV6-9 to TRBJ2-4, with TRBD1 matching 8 bases. J gave up 7 bases and V 4 bases, and 15 bases lay outside the gene matches. The V gene's germline CDR1 is MNHGY and CDR2 SVAAGI. CDR3 length: 17 amino acids. The CDR3 bases are TGTGCCAGCAGTTTCCCGGACAGGGAAAACTACGGGAACATTCAGTACTTC. It is translated as CASSFPDRENYGNIQYF.

The chain employs TRBV9 and TRBJ2-3, with no clear D. Trimming cost V 0 bases and J 2 bases, with 10 bases left between them. The CDR3 has 15 amino acids. The V gene's germline CDR1 is SGDLS and CDR2 YYNGEE. The CDR3 DNA sequence: TGTGCCAGCAGCGTAGCATCCGGGTTCACAGATACGCAGTATTTT. It translates to CASSVASGFTDTQYF.

This clonotype came up a few times. The V and J genes are TRBV7-6 and TRBJ2-2; D unclear. Trimming removed 8 bases at V and 2 bases at J, with 15 bases between. The CDR3 is 15 amino acids. Germline CDR1 SGHVS, CDR2 FNYEAQ. CDR3 amino acids: CASSPSAANTGELFF. The CDR3 DNA reads TGTGCCAGCTCGCCCTCAGCCGCTAACACCGGGGAGCTGTTTTTT.

This clonotype was detected only a few times. V gene TRBV5-1 combines with J gene TRBJ2-1; 7 bases fit TRBD2. This CDR3 is 15 amino acids long. Germline lookup yields CDR1 SGHRS and CDR2 YFSETQ. J was trimmed by 5 bases and V by 0 bases; bases with no gene match: 5. CDR3 sequence (DNA): TGCGCCAGCAGCTTGGGGACTAGTTTAAACAATGAGCAGTTCTTC. Its translation: CASSLGTSLNNEQFF.

This clonotype has a handful of counts. The rearrangement uses TRBV9 and TRBJ2-1; a weak D match, TRBD2 (5 bases). CDR3 length equals 16 residues. Trimming cost V 4 bases and J 4 bases, with 18 bases left between them. Per germline, CDR1 SGDLS and CDR2 YYNGEE. The CDR3 coding sequence is TGTGCCAGCAGCCCCCACGGGGAATCATATTACAATGAGCAGTTCTTC. Protein: CASSPHGESYYNEQFF.

This chain connects TRBV5-8 to TRBJ2-7; D gene unclear. Between the trimmed V and J ends, which lost 4 bases and 2 bases, there was a span of 10 bases. Germline CDR1 is SGHTS and CDR2 is YDEGEE. The CDR3 covers 13 residues. CDR3 in amino acids: CASSPRHPYEQYF. In nucleotides, the CDR3 is TGTGCCAGCAGCCCCAGACACCCCTACGAGCAGTACTTC.

This clonotype was counted only a few times. This chain links TRBV6-5 with TRBJ2-1; TRBD1 matches at 9 bases. Per the germline V gene, CDR1 is MNHEY and CDR2 is SVGAGI. The CDR3 totals 16 residues. V was pared by 2 bases and J by 2 bases, with 4 bases of the junction left unmatched. CDR3 nucleotides: TGTGCCAGCAGTTACGGAGGACAGGGGACCTACAATGAGCAGTTCTTC. This codes for CASSYGGQGTYNEQFF.

This clonotype was recorded many times. This rearrangement joins TRBV12-3 or TRBV12-4 to TRBJ2-1; D is unresolved. This CDR3 comprises 11 residues. V lost 5 bases, J lost 11 bases, and 10 bases lay in between. The CDR3 region is CASSRGNKQFF. The CDR3 DNA sequence: TGTGCCAGCAGTCGAGGTAACAAGCAGTTCTTC.

This clonotype was detected a few times. This chain joins TRBV12-3 or TRBV12-4 and TRBJ2-5; D is undetermined. This CDR3 is built from 16 residues. Trimming cost V 1 base and J 1 base, with 13 bases left between them. The CDR3 region is CASSLVWSDLQETQYF. The CDR3 DNA reads as TGTGCCAGCAGTTTAGTTTGGTCAGACCTCCAAGAGACCCAGTACTTC.

The CDR3 coding sequence is TGTGCCAGCGAGGACAGGAGCTCCTACAATGAGCAGTTCTTC. Translated, it gives CASEDRSSYNEQFF. The chain uses TRBV25-1 and TRBJ2-1, with TRBD1 matching over 7 bases. V gave up 8 bases and J gave up 0 bases; unmatched junction bases: 4. Germline lookup yields CDR1 MGHDK and CDR2 SYGVNS. The CDR3 has 14 residues. Full variable domain (rest looked up from reference TRBV25-1 and TRBJ2-1): EADIYQTPRYLVIGTGKKITLECSQTMGHDKMYWYQQDPGMELHLIHYSYGVNSTEKGDLSSESTVSRIRTEHFPLTLESARPSHTSQYLCASEDRSSYNEQFFGPGTRLTVL.

This clonotype was seen more than once but under ten times. The J gene is TRBJ2-2, the V gene TRBV19; D might be TRBD1 or TRBD2, each matching 5 bases. Trimming removed 5 bases at V and 3 bases at J, with 7 bases between. The CDR3 covers 13 residues. In germline, CDR1 is LNHDA, CDR2 SQIVND (reference sequence). The CDR3 nucleotides are TGTGCCAGTAGTGTGGGGGACACCGGGGAGCTGTTTTTT. Translated: CASSVGDTGELFF.

This clonotype is medium-sized within its sample. This chain uses TRBV27 with TRBJ2-7; 8 bases fit TRBD1. Trimming removed 4 bases from V and 5 bases from J; junction bases left unmatched: 7. The germline gives CDR1 MNHEY, CDR2 SMNVEV (reference sequence). The CDR3 extends over 14 amino acids. CDR3 bases: TGTGCCAGCAGTTCGTGGACAGGGACCGACGAGCAGTACTTC. Translated: CASSSWTGTDEQYF.

The chain joins TRBV7-9 to TRBJ2-5, with D perhaps matching TRBD2 (6 bases). The CDR3 length is 14 residues. Germline loops: CDR1 SEHNR, CDR2 FQNEAQ (reference sequence). Trimming removed 5 bases at V and 0 bases at J, with 10 bases between. The DNA for the CDR3 is TGTGCCAGCAGCCCCTGGACTAACCAAGAGACCCAGTACTTC. Translation gives CASSPWTNQETQYF.

This clonotype was picked up a small number of times. V and J are TRBV3-1 and TRBJ2-1; D may be TRBD2 (5 bases). Germline CDR1 is LGHDT and CDR2 is YNNKEL (reference sequence). The CDR3 is 13 residues long. Trimming removed 5 bases at V and 5 bases at J, with 10 bases between. The CDR3: CASSEVGDNEQFF. CDR3 nucleotide sequence: TGTGCCAGCAGCGAAGTCGGGGACAATGAGCAGTTCTTC.

The chain couples TRBV28 to TRBJ2-7; D gene uncertain. V lost 3 bases and J lost 3, with 12 bases in between. Germline CDR1 is MDHEN and CDR2 is SYDVKM. The length of the CDR3 is 14 residues. CDR3 coding DNA: TGTGCCAGCAGTTTGGTTTTCAGAGACTACGAGCAGTACTTC. Protein: CASSLVFRDYEQYF.

This clonotype was observed at least ten times. The chain links TRBV10-2 to TRBJ2-7, with unresolved D. Germline CDR1 is WSHSY and CDR2 is SAAADI. Trimming stripped 3 bases from V and 0 bases from J, with 3 bases between. The CDR3 is 12 residues long. Here the CDR3 reads CASSELSYEQYF. In DNA form, the CDR3 reads TGCGCCAGCAGTGAACTCTCCTACGAGCAGTACTTC.

The CDR3 DNA follows: TGTGCCAGCAGCTTACTGATGGGGGGGTTAGAGCAGTACTTC. Amino acid sequence: CASSLLMGGLEQYF. The chain combines TRBV11-2 with TRBJ2-7; 7 bases are a match to TRBD2. This CDR3 comprises 14 residues. Germline V CDR1 and CDR2: SGHAT, FQNNGV. V dropped 2 bases and J dropped 7; count of bases not matched to a gene: 8.

The J gene is TRBJ1-2, the V gene TRBV25-1, with D possibly matching TRBD1 (5 bases). The germline CDR1 and CDR2 sequences are MGHDK and SYGVNS. CDR3 length equals 13 residues. The CDR3 sequence is CATRGVFNYGYTF. CDR3 in DNA: TGTGCTACCCGAGGGGTTTTTAACTATGGCTACACCTTC.

This clonotype was found a few times. The chain's CDR3 is CASSVVSGSSYNEQFF. The CDR3 nucleotides read TGTGCCAGCAGCGTAGTCAGCGGGAGCTCCTACAATGAGCAGTTCTTC. This sequence joins TRBV9 and TRBJ2-1; 8 nucleotides agree with TRBD2. Germline lookup yields CDR1 SGDLS and CDR2 YYNGEE. The CDR3 runs to 16 residues. V lost 0 bases to trimming and J lost 0 bases; unmatched junction nucleotides: 2.

This clonotype was detected only a few times. The chain carries TRBV7-8 and TRBJ2-2; D remains ambiguous. The V end lost 2 bases, the J end lost 4 bases, and 11 bases lay between the germline ends. In germline, CDR1 is SGHVS, CDR2 FQNEAQ. CDR3 size: 15 residues. The CDR3 reads CASSLTVAGTGELFF. CDR3 DNA sequence: TGTGCCAGCAGCTTAACAGTCGCCGGCACCGGGGAGCTGTTTTTT.